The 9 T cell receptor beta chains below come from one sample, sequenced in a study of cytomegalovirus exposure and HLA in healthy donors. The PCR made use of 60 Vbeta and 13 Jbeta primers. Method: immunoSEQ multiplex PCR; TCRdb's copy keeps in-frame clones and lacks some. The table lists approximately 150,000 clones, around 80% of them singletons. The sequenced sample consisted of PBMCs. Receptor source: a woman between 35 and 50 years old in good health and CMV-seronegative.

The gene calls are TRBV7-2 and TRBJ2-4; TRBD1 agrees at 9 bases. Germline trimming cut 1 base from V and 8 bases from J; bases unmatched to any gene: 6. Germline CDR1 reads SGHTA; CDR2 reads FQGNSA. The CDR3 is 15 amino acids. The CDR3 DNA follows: TGTGCCAGCAGCTTAGGGGACAGGGTGGTGGACATTCAGTACTTC. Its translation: CASSLGDRVVDIQYF.

The CDR3 nucleotides are TGTGCCAGCAGTGAACAGGGGGCTGGGGCCAACGTCCTGACTTTC. Translated, it gives CASSEQGAGANVLTF. The V gene is TRBV28, the J gene TRBJ2-6, with TRBD1 identical over 8 bases. The germline V gene encodes CDR1 MDHEN and CDR2 SYDVKM. This CDR3 comprises 15 residues. Trimming took 5 bases from V and 2 from J; bases not matched to a gene: 2.

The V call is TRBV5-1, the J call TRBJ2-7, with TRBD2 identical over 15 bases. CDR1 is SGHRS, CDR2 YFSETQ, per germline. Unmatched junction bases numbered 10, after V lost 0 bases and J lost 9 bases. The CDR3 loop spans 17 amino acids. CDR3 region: CASSLAGLAGGPSGQYF. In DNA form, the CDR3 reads TGCGCCAGCAGCTTGGCAGGACTAGCGGGAGGGCCTAGCGGGCAGTACTTC.

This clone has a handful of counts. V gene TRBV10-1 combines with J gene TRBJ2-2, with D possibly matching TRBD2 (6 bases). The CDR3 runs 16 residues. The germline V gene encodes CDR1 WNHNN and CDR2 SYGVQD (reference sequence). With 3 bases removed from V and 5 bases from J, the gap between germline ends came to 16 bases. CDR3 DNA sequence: TGCGCCAGCAGTGATTATCCGGGACTTGGGACCGGGGAGCTGTTTTTT. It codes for CASSDYPGLGTGELFF.

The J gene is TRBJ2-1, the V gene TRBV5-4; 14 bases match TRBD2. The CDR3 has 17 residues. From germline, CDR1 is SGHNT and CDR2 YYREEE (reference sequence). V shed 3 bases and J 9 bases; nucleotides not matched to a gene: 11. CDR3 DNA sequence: TGTGCCAGCAGCTGGGTCCCGGGACTAGCGGGAGAAAGTGAGCAGTTCTTC. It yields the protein CASSWVPGLAGESEQFF.

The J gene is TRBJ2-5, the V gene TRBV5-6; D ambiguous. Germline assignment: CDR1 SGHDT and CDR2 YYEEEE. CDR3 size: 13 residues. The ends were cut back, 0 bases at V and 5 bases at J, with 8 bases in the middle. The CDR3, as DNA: TGTGCCAGCAGCTTGGAGTTGAGGGAGACCCAGTACTTC. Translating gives CASSLELRETQYF. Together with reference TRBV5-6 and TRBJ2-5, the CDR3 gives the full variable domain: DAGVTQSPTHLIKTRGQQVTLRCSPKSGHDTVSWYQQALGQGPQFIFQYYEEEERQRGNFPDRFSGHQFPNYSSELNVNALLLGDSALYLCASSLELRETQYFGPGTRLLVL.

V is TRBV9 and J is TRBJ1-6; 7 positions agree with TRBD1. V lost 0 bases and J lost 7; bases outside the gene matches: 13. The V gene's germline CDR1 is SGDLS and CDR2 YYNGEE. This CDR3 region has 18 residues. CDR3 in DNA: TGTGCCAGCAGCGTAGTAGGAGGGGGCCCCCGAAAAAATTCACCCCTCCACTTT. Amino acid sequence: CASSVVGGGPRKNSPLHF.

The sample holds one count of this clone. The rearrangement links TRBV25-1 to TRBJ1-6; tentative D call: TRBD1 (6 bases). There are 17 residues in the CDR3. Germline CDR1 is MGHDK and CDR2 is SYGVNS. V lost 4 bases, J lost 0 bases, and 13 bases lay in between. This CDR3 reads CASSGGHGSSYNSPLHF. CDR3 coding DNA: TGTGCCAGCAGTGGGGGGCACGGCAGCTCCTATAATTCACCCCTCCACTTT.

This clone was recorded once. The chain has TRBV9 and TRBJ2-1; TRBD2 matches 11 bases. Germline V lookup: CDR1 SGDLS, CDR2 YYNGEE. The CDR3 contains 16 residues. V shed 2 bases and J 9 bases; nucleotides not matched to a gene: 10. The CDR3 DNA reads TGTGCCAGCAGCGTCTTACTAGCGGGAGTACCAGGTGAGCAGTTCTTC. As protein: CASSVLLAGVPGEQFF.